Listed here is a single T cell receptor (beta chain). Its antigen is as yet unknown. These data come from a study of cytomegalovirus exposure and HLA in healthy donors. Study information: The approximately 720 first-cohort repertoires and the roughly 120 validation repertoires shared the same platform, a later analysis reported. Study-wide results and limits: Through in vitro validation, three CMV-associated chains were shown to be specific for CMV antigens.

The CDR3 extends over 12 amino acids. V lost 4 bases to trimming and J lost 4 bases; unmatched junction nucleotides: 4. The germline CDR1 and CDR2 sequences are GTSNPN and SVGIG (reference sequence). Profiled with immunoSEQ multiplex PCR; TCRdb holds only in-frame clones, not every one. The profile shows about 170,000 clones, 89% of them singletons. This chain links TRBV30 with TRBJ2-7; TRBD1 matches at 7 bases. This TCR was recovered from a man aged 18 to 29 in good health and CMV-seropositive. Sequencing used PBMCs. The CDR3 DNA sequence: TGTGCCTGGACAGGGGGTAGGTACGAGCAGTACTTC. This gives the protein CAWTGGRYEQYF.